This T cell receptor (beta chain) was recovered during a study of regulatory T cells in long-lasting Graves disease. Overall study results and limits: It is possible that accuracy was reduced by the small size of the sample. There was favoring of TRBV28, TRBJ1-2 and TRBJ2-5 in persistent disease.

Time point denoted: newly diagnosed GD, antithyroid drugs for less than 3 months. From RNA extracted from PBMCs, the TCR library was made. The table lists this clonotype with many counts. Its antigen is still unknown. V lost 4 bases to trimming and J lost 4 bases; unmatched junction nucleotides: 7. This CDR3 is 16 amino acids long. Looked up from germline, CDR1 is MNHEY and CDR2 is SVGAGI. Researchers made TCR beta libraries by using iRepertoire HTBI primers and running Arm-PCR on CDR3 regions. Via MiXCR, TCRdb re-called the multiplex PCR reads, giving one row per CDR3 protein. The table has some 220,000 distinct CDR3 sequences, around a fifth seen once. These data were also reused for a study on T cells in Graves' hyperthyroidism and ophthalmopathy. This second study says: Uncontrolled infection, other autoimmune disease, pregnancy or lactation excluded patients. Clinical symptoms, serum thyroxine, TRAb, thyroid ultrasound and orbital computed tomography established diagnosis.

V and J are TRBV6-5 and TRBJ2-3; TRBD2 agrees at 11 bases. This material consisted of peripheral blood mononuclear cells (PBMCs), taken at new diagnosis, from a patient treated with antithyroid drugs. This TCR came from a woman in her 30s with Graves disease. As DNA, the CDR3 is TGTGCCAGCAGTTTTCTTAGCGGGGGGGCCCCAGATACGCAGTATTTT. Amino acid sequence: CASSFLSGGAPDTQYF.